These 19 T cell receptor beta chains share one sample of origin, sequenced in a study of CD8 T cells in ankylosing spondylitis listed by TCRdb under 2017. The library was built by means of 5' RACE. The sequencer was an Illumina HiSeq 2500. TCRdb reprocessed the public reads (quality trimming at Q25 with fastp, clone calling with MiXCR) and kept in-frame beta chains. Duplicate CDR3 protein sequences are folded into a single record with the most common DNA and genes. The sample yields 30,000 to 45,000 distinct CDR3 sequences; 3% were counted once. Around 2.8% of the sample lies in the top ten. What was sequenced was blood, either unsorted or a sorted T cell fraction (not recorded which). These receptors were collected from a male donor with ankylosing spondylitis or in good health (not recorded which).

CDR3 in amino acids: CASDSSGVRNYEQYV. CDR3 DNA: TGTGCCAGCGACTCTTCAGGTGTTCGAAACTACGAGCAGTACGTC. This sequence joins TRBV27 and TRBJ2-7; no reliable D call. Germline CDR1 is MNHEY and CDR2 is SMNVEV (reference sequence). Between the trimmed V and J ends, which lost 8 bases and 3 bases, there was a span of 20 bases. The CDR3 covers 15 residues.

This clonotype was detected many times. The V and J genes are TRBV9 and TRBJ2-1, with 13 bases that match TRBD2. The junction had 4 bases not matched to a gene; V was cut back by 3 bases and J by 4 bases. The CDR3 is made up of 16 amino acids. The germline V gene has CDR1 SGDLS and CDR2 YYNGEE. DNA for the CDR3: TGTGCCAGCAGCGAGGGACTAGCGGGGCCTTACAATGAGCAGTTCTTC. This gives the protein CASSEGLAGPYNEQFF.

J is TRBJ2-2 and V is TRBV9, with 11 bases fitting TRBD1. Germline V gives CDR1 SGDLS, CDR2 YYNGEE. The CDR3 has 16 amino acids. With 4 bases clipped from V and 4 bases from J, the junction kept 6 bases outside the gene matches. Here the CDR3 reads CASSYRDRGGTGELFF. As DNA, the CDR3 is TGTGCCAGCAGCTACCGGGACAGGGGGGGCACCGGGGAGCTGTTTTTT.

This clonotype came up many times. The V call is TRBV9, the J call TRBJ2-3; no clear D gene. Germline CDR1 SGDLS, CDR2 YYNGEE. With 3 bases removed from V and 0 bases from J, the gap between germline ends came to 8 bases. CDR3 length equals 14 residues. CDR3 in amino acids: CASSGYLSTDTQYF. The CDR3 region has the DNA TGTGCCAGCAGCGGGTACCTAAGCACAGATACGCAGTATTTT.

In its sample, this clonotype ranks as medium-sized (0.01 to 0.1%). As DNA, the CDR3 is TGTGCCAGCAGCGTAGGAAGGGGTATATTCTATTCCTCTGGGGCCAACGTCCTGACTTTC. Translation: CASSVGRGIFYSSGANVLTF. This chain joins TRBV9 and TRBJ2-6; tentative D call: TRBD1 (5 bases). This CDR3 has 20 residues. The ends were cut back, 0 bases at V and 0 bases at J, with 19 bases in the middle. Germline V gene sequence: CDR1 SGDLS, CDR2 YYNGEE.

This clonotype has only a few counts. The chain has TRBV9 and TRBJ2-1; tentative D call: TRBD2 (7 bases). V dropped 0 bases and J dropped 5 bases, with 12 bases sitting between them. The CDR3 contains 15 residues. CDR1 SGDLS and CDR2 YYNGEE come from the germline V gene. The CDR3 protein is CASSVVGGPDNEQFF. The CDR3 nucleotides read TGTGCCAGCAGCGTAGTCGGGGGGCCTGACAATGAGCAGTTCTTC.

This clonotype was seen ten or more times. The J gene is TRBJ2-3, the V gene TRBV9, with D perhaps TRBD2 (5 bases). Trimming removed 0 bases at V and 2 bases at J, with 10 bases between. The germline V gene encodes CDR1 SGDLS and CDR2 YYNGEE. The CDR3 is 15 amino acids. CDR3 nucleotide sequence: TGTGCCAGCAGCGTAGGGTCTAGCTACACAGATACGCAGTATTTT. Residues: CASSVGSSYTDTQYF.

V is TRBV9 and J is TRBJ2-2; no reliable D call. CDR1 and CDR2 from the germline V gene are SGDLS and YYNGEE. V dropped 0 bases and J dropped 2 bases, with 11 bases sitting between them. CDR3 size: 16 residues. CDR3 sequence reads: CASSVAGTENTGELFF. CDR3 nucleotides: TGTGCCAGCAGCGTAGCCGGAACAGAAAACACCGGGGAGCTGTTTTTT.

In this sample, this clonotype turned up many times. V and J are TRBV9 and TRBJ1-4; D is ambiguous. Germline CDR1 and CDR2: SGDLS and YYNGEE. V shed 0 bases and J shed 6 bases, with 9 bases lying between them. The CDR3 contains 14 residues. Here the CDR3 reads CASSVEWWDEKLFF. The DNA for the CDR3 is TGTGCCAGCAGCGTAGAGTGGTGGGATGAAAAACTGTTTTTT.

This clonotype came up many times. In DNA, the CDR3 is TGTGCCAGCAGCGTAAGCCCCGCGGTTAACTATGGCTACACCTTC. Its translation is CASSVSPAVNYGYTF. V usage is TRBV9 and J usage is TRBJ1-2; unclear D gene. Looked up from germline, CDR1 is SGDLS and CDR2 is YYNGEE. CDR3 length equals 15 residues. Trimming cost V 1 base and J 1 base, with 11 bases left between them.

This clonotype was counted at least ten times. The chain combines TRBV9 with TRBJ2-1, with D unclear. Trimming cost V 0 bases and J 0 bases, with 10 bases left between them. The CDR3 is made up of 16 amino acids. The germline gives CDR1 SGDLS, CDR2 YYNGEE. Written as DNA, the CDR3 is TGTGCCAGCAGCGTAGACGGCTTAAGCTCCTACAATGAGCAGTTCTTC. As protein: CASSVDGLSSYNEQFF.

This clonotype has just a few counts. The gene calls are TRBV9 and TRBJ1-4; 7 bases are shared with TRBD1. The ends lost 4 bases at V and 3 bases at J; junction bases unmatched: 3. Germline CDR1 reads SGDLS; CDR2 reads YYNGEE. The CDR3 loop spans 14 amino acids. CDR3 protein: CASSSGQPNEKLFF. The CDR3 nucleotides are TGTGCCAGCAGCTCGGGACAGCCTAATGAAAAACTGTTTTTT. Full variable domain (rest looked up from reference TRBV9 and TRBJ1-4): DSGVTQTPKHLITATGQRVTLRCSPRSGDLSVYWYQQSLDQGLQFLIQYYNGEERAKGNILERFSAQQFPDLHSELNLSSLELGDSALYFCASSSGQPNEKLFFGSGTQLSVL.

Ten or more counts support this clonotype. This chain joins TRBV9 and TRBJ1-4; TRBD1 matches at 9 bases. The junction had 5 bases not matched to a gene; V was cut back by 1 base and J by 10 bases. CDR3 size: 14 residues. CDR1 SGDLS and CDR2 YYNGEE come from the germline V gene. CDR3 region: CASSVRTGDGKLFF. CDR3 coding DNA: TGTGCCAGCAGCGTAAGGACAGGGGACGGAAAACTGTTTTTT.

This clonotype was detected many times. The chain recombines TRBV9 with TRBJ1-1; 7 bases agree with TRBD1. The junction had 2 bases not matched to a gene; V was cut back by 0 bases and J by 0 bases. This CDR3 contains 15 residues. CDR1 is SGDLS, CDR2 YYNGEE, per germline. Here the CDR3 DNA reads TGTGCCAGCAGCGTAGGGGGACAGCTGAACACTGAAGCTTTCTTT. Translation gives CASSVGGQLNTEAFF.

This clonotype was seen at least ten times. The chain joins TRBV9 to TRBJ1-3; D ambiguous. Between the trimmed V and J ends, which lost 0 bases and 0 bases, there was a span of 7 bases. This CDR3 spans 15 amino acids. The germline gives CDR1 SGDLS, CDR2 YYNGEE. The CDR3 region has the DNA TGTGCCAGCAGCGTAGGACGGGTCTCTGGAAACACCATATATTTT. Amino acids: CASSVGRVSGNTIYF.

This clonotype occurred many times. The chain links TRBV9 to TRBJ2-3, with D maybe TRBD2 (5 bases). The CDR3 runs 17 residues. CDR1 is SGDLS and CDR2 is YYNGEE in the germline V gene. V lost 0 bases, J lost 0 bases, and 14 bases lay in between. CDR3: CASSVGRTSASTDTQYF. DNA of the CDR3: TGTGCCAGCAGCGTAGGACGGACTTCTGCTAGCACAGATACGCAGTATTTT.

This clonotype was detected many times. The chain recombines TRBV9 with TRBJ1-2, with D hard to call. The V end lost 0 bases, the J end lost 2 bases, and 8 bases lay between the germline ends. The CDR3 has 14 amino acids. CDR1 is SGDLS, CDR2 YYNGEE, per germline. CDR3: CASSVDPENYGYTF. The DNA for the CDR3 is TGTGCCAGCAGCGTAGATCCGGAAAACTATGGCTACACCTTC.

The table lists this clonotype with many counts. The chain recombines TRBV9 with TRBJ2-1; 7 bases align to TRBD2. Germline CDR1 is SGDLS and CDR2 is YYNGEE. The CDR3 is made up of 14 amino acids. V trimming: 3 bases; J trimming: 6 bases; junction bases outside the gene matches: 6. The CDR3 DNA sequence: TGTGCCAGCAGCGCCTTACTAGCGTCCAATGAGCAGTTCTTC. Translation: CASSALLASNEQFF.

This clonotype was counted at least ten times. This sequence joins TRBV9 and TRBJ2-1; no clear D gene. Germline CDR1 and CDR2: SGDLS and YYNGEE. CDR3 length: 13 residues. V lost 1 base and J lost 5, with 7 bases in between. The CDR3 sequence is CASSVNLNNEQFF. CDR3 DNA: TGTGCCAGCAGCGTAAACTTAAACAATGAGCAGTTCTTC.